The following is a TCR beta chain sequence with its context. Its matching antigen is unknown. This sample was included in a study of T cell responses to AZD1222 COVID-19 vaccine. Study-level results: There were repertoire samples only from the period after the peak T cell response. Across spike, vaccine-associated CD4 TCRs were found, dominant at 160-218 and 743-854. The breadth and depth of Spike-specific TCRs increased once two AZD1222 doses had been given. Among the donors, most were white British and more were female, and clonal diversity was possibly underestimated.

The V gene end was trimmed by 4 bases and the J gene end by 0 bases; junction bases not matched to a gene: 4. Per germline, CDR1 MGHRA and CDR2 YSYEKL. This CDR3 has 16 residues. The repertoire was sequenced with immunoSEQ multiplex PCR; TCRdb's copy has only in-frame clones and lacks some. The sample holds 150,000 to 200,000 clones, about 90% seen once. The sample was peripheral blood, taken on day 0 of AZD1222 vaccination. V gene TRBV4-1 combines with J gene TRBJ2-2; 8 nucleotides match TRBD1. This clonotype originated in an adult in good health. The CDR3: CASSRGQGTNTGELFF. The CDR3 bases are TGCGCCAGCAGCCGCGGACAGGGAACGAACACCGGGGAGCTGTTTTTT.